This TCR beta chain stems from a study of beta chain features in type 1 diabetes. Across the study: Across all samples, 100 million to 130 million sorted cells were examined.

The study's findings and limits: TCRB CDR3s from Type 1 diabetes patients were moderately but significantly shorter in all four CD4+ subsets. Lower insertion and higher deletion counts appeared at VDJ junctions in type 1 diabetes patients.

Germline loops: CDR1 GTSNPN, CDR2 SVGIG (reference sequence). CDR3 length: 17 amino acids. With 2 bases clipped from V and 1 base from J, the junction kept 10 bases outside the gene matches. CD45RO/CCR7/CD25/CD127/CD95/CD27 sorting isolated CD4+ naive, central memory, regulatory and stem cell-like memory cells. As for this clone: Its antigen remains unknown.

As every portion of the isolated RNA was reverse transcribed, the sequencing read expressed TCRB transcripts. Clones were read by immunoSEQ multiplex PCR, and TCRdb kept only the in-frame ones, dropping some. Among hundreds of thousands of clones listed, over 12% were seen once. The sequencing input was naive CD4+ T cells from blood. The chain couples TRBV30 to TRBJ1-5; 8 positions agree with TRBD1. This receptor was identified in a man aged 18 to 29 with type 1 diabetes. CDR3 coding DNA: TGTGCCTGGAGTAAGAAGTCCGGGACAGGCAGCAATCAGCCCCAGCATTTT. Translated, it gives CAWSKKSGTGSNQPQHF.